Reported below is one TCR beta chain. This entry is derived from a study of blood T cell repertoires in COVID-19. This table comes from immunoSEQ multiplex PCR, and its TCRdb copy is limited to in-frame clones, with some not included. The table includes 50,000 to 70,000 clones, approximately 92% detected once. The receptor's source is a woman of 80 years or more with active COVID-19. Sequencing used peripheral blood.

The CDR3 loop reads CASSQGGGENTGELFF. CDR3 in DNA: TGCGCCAGCAGCCAAGGCGGCGGCGAGAACACCGGGGAGCTGTTTTTT. The chain couples TRBV4-1 to TRBJ2-2, with no clear D. V gave up 1 base and J gave up 1 base, with 10 bases separating them. The CDR3 spans 16 residues. From germline, CDR1 is MGHRA and CDR2 YSYEKL.